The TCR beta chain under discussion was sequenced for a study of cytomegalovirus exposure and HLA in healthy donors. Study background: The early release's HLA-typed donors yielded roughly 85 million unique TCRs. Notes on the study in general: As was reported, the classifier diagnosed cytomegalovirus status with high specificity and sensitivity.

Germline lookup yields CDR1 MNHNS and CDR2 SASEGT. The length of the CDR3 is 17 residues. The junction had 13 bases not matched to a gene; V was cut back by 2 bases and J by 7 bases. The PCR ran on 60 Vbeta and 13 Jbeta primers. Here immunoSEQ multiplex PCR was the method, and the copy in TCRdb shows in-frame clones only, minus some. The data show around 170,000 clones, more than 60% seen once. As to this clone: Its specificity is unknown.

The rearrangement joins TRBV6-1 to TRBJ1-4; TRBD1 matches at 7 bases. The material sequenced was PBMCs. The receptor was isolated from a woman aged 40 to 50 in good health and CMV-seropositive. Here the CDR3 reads CASSENRGGVLAEKLFF. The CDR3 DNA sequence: TGTGCCAGCAGTGAAAACAGGGGCGGCGTTTTGGCTGAAAAACTGTTTTTT.